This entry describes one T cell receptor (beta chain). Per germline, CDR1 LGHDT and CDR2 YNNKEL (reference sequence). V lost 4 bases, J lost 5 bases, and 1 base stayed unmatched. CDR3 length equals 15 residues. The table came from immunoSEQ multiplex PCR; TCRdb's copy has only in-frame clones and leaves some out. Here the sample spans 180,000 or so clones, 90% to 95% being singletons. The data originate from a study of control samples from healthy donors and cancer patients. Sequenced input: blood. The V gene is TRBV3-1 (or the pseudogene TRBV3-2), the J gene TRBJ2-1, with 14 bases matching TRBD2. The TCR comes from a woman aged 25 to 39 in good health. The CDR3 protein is CASSLGLAGDNEQFF. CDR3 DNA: TGTGCCAGCAGCCTGGGACTAGCGGGAGACAATGAGCAGTTCTTC.